This T cell receptor (beta chain) was observed in a study of OX40 agonist ivuxolimab in advanced cancers. Overall study context: Ivuxolimab is a fully human IgG2 antibody that activates OX40 (CD134).

TCRdb's table, derived via immunoSEQ multiplex PCR, lists solely in-frame clones and lacks some. The repertoire includes some 85,000 clones, more than 75% of them detected once, and 0.2% to 0.3% sits in the top ten. The CDR3 totals 15 residues. CDR1 and CDR2 (germline): SGHDN, FVKESK. Trimming at V came to 0 bases and at J to 4 bases, leaving 4 bases not matched to a gene. This clone was detected only a few times. V and J are TRBV14 and TRBJ2-7; 9 positions match TRBD2. This receptor was obtained from an adult with an advanced solid tumor such as melanoma, head and neck, liver or kidney cancer. The sample in question was CD4+ or CD8+ T cells sorted from blood, obtained in a trial of the OX40 agonist ivuxolimab. The CDR3 nucleotides are TGTGCCAGCAGCCAAGATCCAGCGGGAGGATACGAGCAGTACTTC. Translation: CASSQDPAGGYEQYF.